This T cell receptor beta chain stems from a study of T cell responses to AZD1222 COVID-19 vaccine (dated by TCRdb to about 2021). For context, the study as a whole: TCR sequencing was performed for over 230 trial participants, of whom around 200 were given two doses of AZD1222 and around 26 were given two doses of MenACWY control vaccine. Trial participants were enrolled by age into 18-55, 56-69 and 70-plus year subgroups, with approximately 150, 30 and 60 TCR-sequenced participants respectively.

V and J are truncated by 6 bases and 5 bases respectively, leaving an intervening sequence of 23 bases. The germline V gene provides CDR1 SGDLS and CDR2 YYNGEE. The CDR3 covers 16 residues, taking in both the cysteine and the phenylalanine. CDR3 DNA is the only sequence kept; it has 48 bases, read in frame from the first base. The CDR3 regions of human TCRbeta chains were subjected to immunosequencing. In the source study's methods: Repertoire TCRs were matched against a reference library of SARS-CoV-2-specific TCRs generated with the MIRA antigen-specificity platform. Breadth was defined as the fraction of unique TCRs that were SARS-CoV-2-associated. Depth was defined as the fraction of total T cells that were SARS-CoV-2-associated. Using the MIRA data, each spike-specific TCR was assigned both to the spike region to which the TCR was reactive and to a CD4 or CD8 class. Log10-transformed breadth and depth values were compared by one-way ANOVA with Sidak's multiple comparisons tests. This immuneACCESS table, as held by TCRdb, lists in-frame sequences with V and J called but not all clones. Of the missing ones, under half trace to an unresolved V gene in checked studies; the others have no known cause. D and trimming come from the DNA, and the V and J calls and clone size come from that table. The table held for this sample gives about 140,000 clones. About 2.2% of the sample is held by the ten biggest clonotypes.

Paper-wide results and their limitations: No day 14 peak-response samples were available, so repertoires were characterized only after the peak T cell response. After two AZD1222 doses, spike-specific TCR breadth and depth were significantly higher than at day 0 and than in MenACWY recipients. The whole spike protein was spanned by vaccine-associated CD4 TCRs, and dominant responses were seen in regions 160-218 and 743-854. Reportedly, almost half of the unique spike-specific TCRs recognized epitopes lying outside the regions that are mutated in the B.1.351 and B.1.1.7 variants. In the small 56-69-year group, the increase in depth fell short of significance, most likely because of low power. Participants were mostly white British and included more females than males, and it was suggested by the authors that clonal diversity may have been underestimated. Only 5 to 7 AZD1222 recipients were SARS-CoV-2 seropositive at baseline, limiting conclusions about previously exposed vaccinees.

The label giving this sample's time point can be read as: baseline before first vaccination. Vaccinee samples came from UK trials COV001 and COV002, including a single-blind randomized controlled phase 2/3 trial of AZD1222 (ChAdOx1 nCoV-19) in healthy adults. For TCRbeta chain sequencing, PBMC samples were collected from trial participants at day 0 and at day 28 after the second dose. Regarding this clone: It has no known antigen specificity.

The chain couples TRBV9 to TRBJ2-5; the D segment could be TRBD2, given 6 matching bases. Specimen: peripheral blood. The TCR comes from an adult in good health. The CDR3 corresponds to CASTEASSGRVETQYF. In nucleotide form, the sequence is TGTGCCAGCACCGAAGCGTCGAGCGGGCGGGTGGAGACCCAGTACTTC.